One sample yielded the 6 T cell receptor beta chains listed below, sequenced in a study of T-cell reconstitution after alpha-beta-depleted transplantation in children. TCRbeta library preparation incorporated unique molecular identifiers. TCRdb reprocessed the PCR reads with MiXCR, giving one entry per CDR3 protein. The sample has some 200,000 distinct CDR3 sequences, roughly 11% seen once. The sample here was PBMCs, taken before TCRalphabeta/CD19-depleted stem cell transplant. The source of these receptors is a child less than two years old with acute myeloid leukemia, due to receive a stem cell transplant.

This clonotype was recorded many times. The CDR3 region is CASSFLYRVYNSPLHF. The CDR3 region has the DNA TGTGCCAGCAGTTTCTTATACAGGGTCTATAATTCACCCCTCCACTTT. V gene TRBV6-5 combines with J gene TRBJ1-6, with D possibly being TRBD1 (6 bases). The V end was cut by 4 bases, the J end by 3 bases, with 13 bases between. From germline, CDR1 is MNHEY and CDR2 SVGAGI. The CDR3 length is 16 residues.

The table lists this clonotype with many counts. The chain employs TRBV20-1 and TRBJ2-5; 11 nucleotides line up with TRBD2. From germline, CDR1 is DFQATT and CDR2 SNEGSKA (reference sequence). The V segment lost 3 bases and the J segment 3 bases; nucleotides outside the gene matches: 0. The CDR3 extends over 13 amino acids. The CDR3 loop is CSARGLAEETQYF. DNA for the CDR3: TGCAGTGCTAGGGGACTAGCGGAAGAGACCCAGTACTTC.

V gene TRBV7-2 combines with J gene TRBJ2-5, with no clear D. Germline assignment: CDR1 SGHTA and CDR2 FQGNSA. The CDR3 is 15 residues long. Trimming shortened V by 2 bases and J by 5 bases, and 15 bases separated the two germline ends. The CDR3 loop is CASSLTLSLGETQYF. CDR3 sequence (DNA): TGTGCCAGCAGCTTAACTTTAAGCTTGGGGGAGACCCAGTACTTC.

This clonotype was recorded many times. V is TRBV28 and J is TRBJ1-5; perhaps TRBD1 as D (6 bases). The germline CDR1 and CDR2 sequences are MDHEN and SYDVKM. The V gene lost 3 bases and the J gene lost 8 bases, with 14 bases spanning the gap. This CDR3 has 14 residues. CDR3 sequence reads: CASSLSGAGEPQHF. CDR3 in DNA: TGTGCCAGCAGTTTGTCGGGGGCAGGGGAGCCCCAGCATTTT.

The sample holds many counts of this clonotype. The chain employs TRBV5-1 and TRBJ1-3; D not resolved. V was cut by 0 bases and J by 3 bases, with 10 bases left in between. Germline assignment: CDR1 SGHRS and CDR2 YFSETQ. This CDR3 has 15 residues. Written as DNA, the CDR3 is TGCGCCAGCAGCTTGGATGCAGCAATTGGAAACACCATATATTTT. This translates into CASSLDAAIGNTIYF. Complete variable domain (other parts from reference TRBV5-1 and TRBJ1-3): KAGVTQTPRYLIKTRGQQVTLSCSPISGHRSVSWYQQTPGQGLQFLFEYFSETQRNKGNFPGRFSGRQFSNSRSEMNVSTLELGDSALYLCASSLDAAIGNTIYFGEGSWLTVV.

This clonotype has a count of ten or more. This chain links TRBV7-2 with TRBJ2-3; 7 positions match TRBD2. This CDR3 spans 16 amino acids. CDR1 is SGHTA, CDR2 FQGNSA, per germline. The ends lost 3 bases at V and 3 bases at J; junction bases unmatched: 9. CDR3 sequence reads: CASSFYGGSLTDTQYF. In DNA form, the CDR3 reads TGTGCCAGCAGCTTTTACGGCGGGAGTTTAACAGATACGCAGTATTTT.